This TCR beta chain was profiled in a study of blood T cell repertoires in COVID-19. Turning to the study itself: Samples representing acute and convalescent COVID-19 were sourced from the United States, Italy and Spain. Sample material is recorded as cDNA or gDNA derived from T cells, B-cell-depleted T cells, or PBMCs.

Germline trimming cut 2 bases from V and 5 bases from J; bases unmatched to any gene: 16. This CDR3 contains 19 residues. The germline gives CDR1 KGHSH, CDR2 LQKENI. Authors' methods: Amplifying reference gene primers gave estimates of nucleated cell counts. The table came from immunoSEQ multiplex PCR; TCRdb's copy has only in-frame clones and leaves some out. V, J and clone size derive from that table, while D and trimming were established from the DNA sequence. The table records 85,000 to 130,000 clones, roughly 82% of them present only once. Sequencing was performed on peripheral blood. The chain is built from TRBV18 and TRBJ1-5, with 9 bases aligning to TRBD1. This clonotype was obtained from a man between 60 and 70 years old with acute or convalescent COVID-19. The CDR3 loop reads CASSPVPLGTGSLDQPQHF. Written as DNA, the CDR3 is TGTGCCAGCTCACCAGTCCCCTTAGGGACAGGGAGTTTGGATCAGCCCCAGCATTTT.